A single sample gave rise to the 4 T cell receptor beta chains below, sequenced in a study of early T cells in non-severe SARS-CoV-2 infection. MiXCR, applied by TCRdb to the 5' RACE reads, yields one record per CDR3 protein. Counted here are around 61,000 distinct CDR3 sequences, about 15% occurring once; the ten biggest clones make up approximately 4%. The sequencing used whole blood, collected at baseline. The receptors come from an adult who was a healthcare worker with PCR-confirmed SARS-CoV-2 infection or an uninfected control (not recorded which).

This clonotype has only a few counts. The chain recombines TRBV24-1 with TRBJ2-3; TRBD1 is a possible D gene (6 bases). V shed 10 bases and J shed 6 bases, with 16 bases lying between them. CDR1 is KGHDR and CDR2 is SFDVKD in the germline V gene. This CDR3 has 13 amino acids. The CDR3 sequence: CATRGAGDDTQYF. The CDR3, as DNA: TGTGCCACTCGTGGAGCAGGGGACGATACGCAGTATTTT.

The chain links TRBV5-1 to TRBJ2-1; 8 bases fit TRBD2. Losses at the gene ends were 3 bases for V and 0 bases for J; bases not matched to a gene: 11. The CDR3 is made up of 18 amino acids. Germline V gene sequence: CDR1 SGHRS, CDR2 YFSETQ. Written as DNA, the CDR3 is TGCGCCAGCAGCTCCCCCCGGGGGGGGCTGCGCTCCTACAATGAGCAGTTCTTC. Translation: CASSSPRGGLRSYNEQFF.

This sequence joins TRBV10-1 and TRBJ2-3, with 11 bases lining up with TRBD2. The CDR3 runs to 17 residues. Germline V gene lookup returns CDR1 WNHNN and CDR2 SYGVQD (reference sequence). With V trimmed by 0 bases and J by 4 bases, 6 bases remained unmatched. The CDR3 DNA follows: TGCGCCAGCAGTGAGTCGGATAGCGGGGGGGTTCCAGATACGCAGTATTTT. Its protein is CASSESDSGGVPDTQYF.

The chain employs TRBV15 and TRBJ2-4, with D perhaps TRBD1 or TRBD2 (6 bases each). V gave up 0 bases and J gave up 3 bases, with 21 bases separating them. In germline, CDR1 is LNHNV, CDR2 YYDKDF (reference sequence). The CDR3 totals 19 residues. CDR3 amino acids: CATSREGAPGLTVKNIQYF. The CDR3 coding sequence is TGTGCCACCAGCAGAGAGGGGGCTCCGGGACTGACCGTCAAAAACATTCAGTACTTC.